This TCR beta chain was recovered during a study of cytomegalovirus exposure and HLA in healthy donors. Study overall: The Caucasian-associated ancestry cluster held roughly 81% of 300 to 500 genotyped donors. Study-wide findings and caveats: When analyzed later, a missense DCLRE1C variant was found to be linked to TCR beta V- and J-gene trimming.

The CDR3 contains 15 residues. CDR1 and CDR2 from the germline V gene are LGHNA and YSLEER. V lost 0 bases and J lost 3, with 10 bases in between. Concerning this clone itself: The antigen remains unidentified.

Both 60 Vbeta primers and 13 Jbeta primers went into the PCR. Data came from immunoSEQ multiplex PCR; TCRdb stores just in-frame clones and leaves some out. The repertoire includes more than 85,000 clones, approximately 71% of them detected once, and around 8.1% sits in the top ten. Source material: PBMCs. This TCR came from a man in his forties in good health and CMV-seronegative. The chain employs TRBV4-3 and TRBJ2-3; D ambiguous. The CDR3 region is CASSQEEAGTDTQYF. Here the CDR3 DNA reads TGCGCCAGCAGCCAAGAAGAGGCTGGGACAGATACGCAGTATTTT.